This T cell receptor beta chain was retrieved from a study of OX40 agonist ivuxolimab in advanced cancers. The CDR3 runs 16 residues. Trimming removed 6 bases at V and 2 bases at J, with 17 bases between. Germline lookup yields CDR1 MDHEN and CDR2 SYDVKM. Produced via immunoSEQ multiplex PCR; TCRdb's table is partial and in-frame only. The data show 55,000 to 70,000 clones, roughly 84% seen once. The J gene is TRBJ1-5, the V gene TRBV28; tentatively, D is TRBD1 (5 bases). This TCR was recovered from an adult with an advanced solid tumor such as melanoma, head and neck, liver or kidney cancer. Source: CD4+ or CD8+ T cells sorted from blood, taken in a trial of the OX40 agonist ivuxolimab. CDR3 nucleotide sequence: TGTGCCAGCAGCATGACAGATCCCGGGCGCAATCAGCCCCAGCATTTT. It codes for CASSMTDPGRNQPQHF.